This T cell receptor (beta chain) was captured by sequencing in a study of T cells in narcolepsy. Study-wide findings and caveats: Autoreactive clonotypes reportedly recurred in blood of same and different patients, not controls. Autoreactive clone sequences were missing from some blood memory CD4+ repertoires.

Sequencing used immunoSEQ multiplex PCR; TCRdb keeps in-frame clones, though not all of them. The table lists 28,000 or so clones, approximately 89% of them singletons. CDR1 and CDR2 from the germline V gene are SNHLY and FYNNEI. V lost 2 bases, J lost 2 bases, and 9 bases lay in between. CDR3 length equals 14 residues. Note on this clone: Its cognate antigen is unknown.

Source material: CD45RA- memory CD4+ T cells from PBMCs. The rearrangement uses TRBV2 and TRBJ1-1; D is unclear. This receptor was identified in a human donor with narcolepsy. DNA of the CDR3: TGTGCCAGCAGTGAAAAGGGATCTAACACTGAAGCTTTCTTT. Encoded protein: CASSEKGSNTEAFF.